This T cell receptor beta chain was sequenced during a study of cytomegalovirus exposure and HLA in healthy donors (dated by TCRdb to 2016 to 2017). Some background on the complete study: An earlier analysis of roughly 630 of the donors reported roughly 270 Gb of sequence data and approximately 110 million unique TCR beta sequences from about 179 million T cells. Around 300 gigabases of sequencing data and tens of millions of unique TCR sequences were included in an early release covering around 650 HLA-typed donors. The genetic ancestry cluster associated with self-reported Caucasian donors included 81% of the roughly 360 genotyped donors. The aim of the study was to test whether cataloging public T cell receptors could identify signatures of past pathogen exposure. The study profiled the T cell repertoires of 666 subjects by immunosequencing and related them to cytomegalovirus serostatus. Besides the first cohort of 500 to 700 subjects, a separate validation cohort made up of over a hundred different subjects was used. To predict cytomegalovirus infection status, the study brought together high-throughput TCR immunosequencing, statistical association of individual TCRs with disease status, and machine learning. To study patterns of TCR occurrence, a later analysis re-analyzed previously published TCR beta repertoires from around 700 donors and added high-resolution HLA genotyping. In the later analysis, no new phenotypic data were used to find candidate immune exposures; instead, reliance was placed on TCR beta sequences and their occurrence across donors. An earlier analysis of around 580 of the donors used high-throughput TCR beta sequencing to judge whether each TCR beta V gene segment behaved as functional or pseudogenic. Donor age, sex, ethnicity and CMV serostatus were compiled alongside the repertoire data. Genome-wide SNP genotypes for about three fifths of the 666 donors were used in a later genetic analysis, which treated that subset as a discovery cohort. All discovery cohort repertoires had been generated using a single sequencing platform. HLA typing covered class I and class II loci at four-digit resolution. Typing coverage differed by locus: A, B, C, DRB1 and DQB1 were typed in about 620-630 donors, DQA1 in 500 to 550, DPA1 in nearly 610, and DPB1 in 472. Because of strong linkage in the cohort, roughly five DR-DQ haplotypes were treated as single units for association and clustering. Among 398 genotyped donors of the cohort, an average of approximately 220,000 unique TCR beta nucleotide sequences was sequenced per donor, of which about 18% were non-productive. The paper as a whole reports these results and caveats: The authors suggested that the approach could potentially be extended to other disease states and immunological phenotypes. A few of the identified cytomegalovirus-associated TCR beta chains were confirmed in vitro to be specific for cytomegalovirus antigens. While some public TCRs were present in many individuals, most TCR sequences turned up only very rarely across donors. When HLA alleles, especially DR and DQ, strongly co-occurred, TCR associations were difficult to assign to individual alleles. Compared with the approximately 710-donor mean, donors in an Asian-associated ancestry cluster had fewer N-insertions in productive TCRs, according to a later genetic analysis. In a later analysis, HLA-associated TCR beta chains showed more clonal expansion and lower generation probabilities than non-associated chains that were equally common. In a later analysis, most CMV-associated TCR beta chains were found to appear HLA-restricted, with HLA associations seemingly driven largely by CMV exposure. The cohort was sequenced for TCR beta chains only, and without alpha or paired-chain data the features that could be detected were limited. Because some donors lacked HLA typing at each locus, the association tests relied only on the typed subset. The 87-base-pair reads could not distinguish some IMGT-functional V segments, including TRBV6-2 and TRBV6-3, so those segments were excluded. In both the original and validation cohorts, the classifier was reported to diagnose cytomegalovirus status with high specificity and sensitivity. V-gene and J-gene trimming of TCR beta chains was associated with a missense DCLRE1C variant in a later genetic analysis, and the association was replicated in an independent cohort. The sequencing pipeline was judged likely to have produced a cluster of highly shared sequence variants as a technical artifact. The presence/absence analyses assumed that sequencing depth was roughly uniform across donors, and that assumption may not be true. A total of some 180 TCR beta chains were listed by the study as associated with cytomegalovirus. In an earlier analysis of a few hundred of the donors, most TCR beta V segments were observed in productive rearrangements about 90% or about 30% of the time, broadly matching IMGT annotations. At a false discovery rate of 0.05, a later analysis linked around 17,000 TCR beta sequences to specific HLA alleles. A further reported finding was that TCR beta sequences accurately predicted the HLA-A and HLA-B alleles for most subjects in the first cohort. Immune exposure information for the cohort was limited to CMV serostatus. Correlated functional status among segregating V segments might reflect linkage disequilibrium, but an unknown experimental factor could not be ruled out. The earlier analysis of 587 of the donors excluded fewer than 20 rarely observed V segments, including chromosome 9 orphons, because counts were too low. In a later analysis, TCR association rates were found to vary across HLA loci, with the most associated TCRs seen for DRB1 alleles and the fewest for HLA-C alleles. In a later analysis, several top co-occurrence clusters were reported to appear linked to parvovirus B19, influenza, CMV and Epstein-Barr virus.

Library preparation employed the immunoSEQ multiplex PCR assay. A mixture of 60 forward primers for TCR Vbeta segments and 13 reverse primers for TCR Jbeta segments was used in the multiplex PCR. The CDR3 region of rearranged TCR beta genes was amplified from genomic DNA with a multiplex PCR assay. The amplified TCR beta libraries were sequenced on the Illumina HiSeq System as 87-base-pair reads. The original pipeline was this. A later analysis counted about 76 million unique TCR beta chains across the 550 to 700 repertoires, and 10 million to 12 million of these chains were shared by at least two donors. Raw reads were error-corrected and collapsed into unique sequences by a nearest-neighbor algorithm in which closely related sequences were merged to remove PCR and sequencing errors. CDR3 sequences were aligned to IMGT reference sequences to assign V, D and J gene segments. Each retained sequence needed at least a six-nucleotide match to both a V gene segment and a J gene segment. Rearrangements were called productive when the CDR3 lacked stop codons and stayed in frame with V and J; all others were non-productive. Following IMGT convention, CDR3 was defined as the stretch from the second conserved V-encoded cysteine to the conserved J-encoded phenylalanine. The earlier analysis of approximately 500 of the donors excluded sequences that lacked an unambiguous match to a single V gene segment. An earlier analysis of a few hundred of the donors called V segments functional above 56.7% productive rearrangements and segregating when the between-donor standard deviation exceeded 5%. A statistical classification framework was developed to diagnose cytomegalovirus status using the catalog of TCR beta chain sequences. In a later analysis, TCR nucleotide sequences were compared against IMGT/GENE-DB human TR gene sequences so that V and J genes could be assigned. In a later analysis, CDR3 sequences and most-parsimonious VDJ recombination scenarios were assigned using the TCRdist pipeline. In a later analysis, each TCR beta chain was defined by its CDR3 amino acid sequence together with its V-gene family, and reads lacking a unique V-gene family were excluded. A later analysis removed roughly 590 highly shared, low-generation-probability nucleotide sequences to deal with suspected cross-contamination and a sequencing artifact. A later analysis calculated a clonal expansion index for each public chain from normalized within-repertoire ranks of inferred template counts. In a later analysis, generation probabilities were computed with a VDJ recombination model fitted to out-of-frame rearrangements, and the resulting probabilities were checked against IGoR. In a later analysis, hypergeometric tests were used to score TCR-TCR, TCR-HLA and TCR-CMV co-occurrence, with a repertoire-size bias correction applied to TCR pairs. False discovery rates were estimated in a later analysis by permuting HLA or CMV assignments 20 times. In a later analysis, co-occurring TCRs were grouped with DBSCAN, and TCRdist sequence similarity was added when clustering was performed within HLA-allele-positive subsets. Repertoires with fewer than 30,000 or more than 120,000 public chains were left out of co-occurrence clustering, as were a handful of repertoires with anomalous nucleotide sharing. What TCRdb holds here is the immuneACCESS table cut down to in-frame rearrangements. Part of the clones is not present; checked against another copy, under half of the missing clones reflect an unresolved V gene, and the others are unexplained. V, J and clone size derive from that table, while D and trimming were established from the DNA sequence. This sample comprises 50,000 to 70,000 clones, more than 70% of them detected only once. Roughly 5.7% of the sample rests with the top ten.

In total, around 600 healthy bone marrow donors made up the cohort. At the time of sampling, all cohort members were nominally healthy, though unrecorded immune exposures were likely present. The donor was CMV seronegative and belonged to the group of approximately 320 seronegative cohort members. Each donor provided a peripheral blood sample, and peripheral blood mononuclear cells were used for TCR beta sequencing. The Qiagen DNeasy Blood Extraction Kit was used to extract genomic DNA from the blood cell samples. Inclusive of the bounding cysteine and phenylalanine, the CDR3 is 17 residues long. Just CDR3 DNA is preserved here, 51 bases in frame from base 1. For this clone: Its specific antigen is unknown. No per-base quality is available; no much larger clone lies one base away.

This TCR was sampled from a male donor in good health and CMV-seronegative. The rearranged segments are TRBV21-1 and TRBJ2-4; the listed D gene, TRBD1, was not tested against the DNA. TRBV21-1 is deemed a pseudogene. Sample: PBMCs. The bases are TGTGCCAGCAGCTCCTGTTCAAGGGGGTTAGCCAAAAACATTCAGTACTTC. This is translated as CASSSCSRGLAKNIQYF.